This T cell receptor beta chain was obtained from a study of blood T cell repertoires in COVID-19. Individuals drawn from approximately 22 US areas were roughly 18 to 100 years old. CDR3 length: 13 amino acids. The germline CDR1 and CDR2 sequences are SEHNR and FQNEAQ (reference sequence). V was clipped by 5 bases and J by 11 bases, with 18 bases between them. The method was immunoSEQ multiplex PCR; TCRdb's version includes in-frame clones alone and lacks a portion of them. Altogether about 200,000 clones are present, approximately 92% being singletons, with the ten largest covering approximately 2.3%.

The chain has TRBV7-9 and TRBJ1-1; D ambiguous. This clonotype was sampled from a middle-aged woman with acute COVID-19. Sequences were obtained from PBMCs or T cells enriched from blood (not recorded which). The CDR3 here is CASSRPPGYNAFF. CDR3 DNA: TGTGCCAGCAGCCGCCCGCCGGGGTACAACGCTTTCTTT.